This T cell receptor (beta chain) was sequenced in a study of T cells after yellow fever vaccination. This clonotype was counted a few times. The length of the CDR3 is 15 residues. CDR1 SGHRS and CDR2 YFSETQ come from the germline V gene. V was pared by 0 bases and J by 4 bases, with 13 bases between. As TCR cDNA was made by 5'RACE template switching, a universal primer site and UMIs were added. In TCRdb, the 5' RACE reads were re-called with MiXCR into one record per CDR3 protein. This table holds some 420,000 distinct CDR3 sequences, around a sixth found once. The rearrangement uses TRBV5-1 and TRBJ1-1; D unresolved. Sequences were derived from PBMCs, sampled before the yellow fever booster vaccination. The sequence was obtained from a young man who received the YFV17D yellow fever vaccine. The chain's CDR3 is CASSLDWVPGTEAFF. In nucleotides, the CDR3 is TGCGCCAGCAGCTTGGACTGGGTCCCGGGCACTGAAGCTTTCTTT.